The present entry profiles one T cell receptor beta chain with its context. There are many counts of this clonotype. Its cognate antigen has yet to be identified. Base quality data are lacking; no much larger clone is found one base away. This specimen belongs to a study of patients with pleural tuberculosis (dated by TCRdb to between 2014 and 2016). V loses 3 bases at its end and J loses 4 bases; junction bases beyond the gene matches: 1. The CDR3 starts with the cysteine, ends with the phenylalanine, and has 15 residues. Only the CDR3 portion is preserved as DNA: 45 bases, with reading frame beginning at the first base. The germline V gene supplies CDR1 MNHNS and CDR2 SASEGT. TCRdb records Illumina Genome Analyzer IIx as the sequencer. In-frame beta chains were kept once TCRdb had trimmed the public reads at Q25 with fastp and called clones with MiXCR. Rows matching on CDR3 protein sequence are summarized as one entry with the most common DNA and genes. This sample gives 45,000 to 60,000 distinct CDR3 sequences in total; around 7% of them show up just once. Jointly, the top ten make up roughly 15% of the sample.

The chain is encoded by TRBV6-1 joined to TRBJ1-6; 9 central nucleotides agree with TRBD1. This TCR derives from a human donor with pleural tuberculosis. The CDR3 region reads CASSEGQGYNSPLHF. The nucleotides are TGTGCCAGCAGTGAGGGACAGGGTTATAATTCACCCCTCCACTTT.